The entry below gives a single TCR beta chain sequence along with its context. Its antigen is unknown. No clone much larger than this one lies a single base away; base qualities are absent. The cohort comprised around 700 healthy bone marrow donors. At the time of sampling, every cohort member was nominally healthy, though immune exposures that went unrecorded were likely present. The donor tested CMV seronegative and was one of the 352 seronegative cohort members. A peripheral blood sample was collected from each donor, and TCR beta sequencing was performed on peripheral blood mononuclear cells. The Qiagen DNeasy Blood Extraction Kit was used to extract genomic DNA from the blood cell samples. Here V drops 8 bases and J drops 7 bases, and the junction holds 12 bases not matched to any gene. Sequences LNHDA (CDR1) and SQIVND (CDR2) are obtained from the germline V gene (reference sequence). Reading from cysteine to phenylalanine, the CDR3 counts 15 amino acids. CDR3 DNA is the only sequence kept; it has 45 bases, read in frame from the first base.

The data were obtained in a study of cytomegalovirus exposure and HLA in healthy donors (dated by TCRdb to between 2016 and 2019). With respect to the entire study: An earlier analysis of some 600 of the donors reported approximately 300 Gb of sequence data and 117 million unique TCR beta sequences obtained from some 170 million T cells. In a later genetic analysis, genome-wide SNP genotypes for about 65% of the roughly 700 donors were used, and that subset was treated as a discovery cohort. The later analysis used no new phenotypic data to find candidate immune exposures, relying instead on TCR beta sequences and their occurrence across donors. Using immunosequencing, the study profiled T cell repertoires from fewer than 850 subjects and related those repertoires to cytomegalovirus serostatus. Across about 370 genotyped donors of the cohort, an average of roughly 200,000 unique TCR beta nucleotide sequences per donor were sequenced, and 15% to 20% of those sequences were non-productive. The number of donors typed differed by locus, with 629-630 for A, B, C, DRB1 and DQB1, around 560 for DQA1, 600 to 610 for DPA1, and around 430 for DPB1. High-throughput TCR immunosequencing, statistical association of individual TCRs with disease status, and machine learning were combined to predict cytomegalovirus infection status. Because of strong linkage in the cohort, 4 to 6 DR-DQ haplotypes were treated as single units for association and clustering. In an earlier analysis of about 590 of the donors, high-throughput TCR beta sequencing was used to judge whether each TCR beta V gene segment behaved as functional or pseudogenic. An early release covering roughly 640 HLA-typed donors comprised approximately 300 gigabases of sequencing data and around 80 million unique TCR sequences. Along with the approximately 650-subject first cohort, a separate validation cohort of approximately 110 different subjects was used. Alongside the repertoire data, information on donor age, sex, ethnicity and CMV serostatus was compiled. Both class I and class II loci were covered by HLA typing, at four-digit resolution. The genetic ancestry cluster associated with self-reported Caucasian donors included about 81% of the roughly 360 genotyped donors. In a later analysis, previously published TCR beta repertoires from fewer than 750 donors were re-analyzed and high-resolution HLA genotyping was added so that TCR occurrence patterns could be studied. Every discovery cohort repertoire had been produced on one sequencing platform. The study was designed to test whether signatures of past pathogen exposure could be identified by cataloging public T cell receptors.

The library was prepared using the immunoSEQ multiplex PCR assay. The multiplex PCR relied on a mix of 60 forward primers for TCR Vbeta segments and 13 reverse primers for TCR Jbeta segments. A multiplex PCR assay on genomic DNA amplified the CDR3 region of rearranged TCR beta genes. The amplified TCR beta libraries were sequenced on the Illumina HiSeq System as 87-base-pair reads. From the authors' description of their analysis: A later analysis tallied 75 million to 95 million unique TCR beta chains across the 640 or so repertoires, and approximately 12 million of those chains were shared by two or more donors. Raw reads were error-corrected and collapsed into unique sequences by a nearest-neighbor algorithm in which closely related sequences were merged to remove PCR and sequencing errors. V, D and J gene segments were assigned by aligning CDR3 sequences to IMGT reference sequences. Each retained sequence needed at least a six-nucleotide match to both a V gene segment and a J gene segment. A rearrangement was called productive if the CDR3 had no stop codons and remained in frame with V and J, and every other rearrangement was called non-productive. Following IMGT convention, CDR3 was defined as the stretch from the second conserved V-encoded cysteine up to the conserved J-encoded phenylalanine. In an earlier analysis of around 600 of the donors, sequences lacking an unambiguous match to a single V gene segment were excluded. An earlier analysis of several hundred of the donors called V segments functional above 56.7% productive rearrangements and segregating when the between-donor standard deviation exceeded 5%. To diagnose cytomegalovirus status from the catalog of TCR beta chain sequences, a statistical classification framework was built. In a later analysis, TCR nucleotide sequences were compared against IMGT/GENE-DB human TR gene sequences so that V and J genes could be assigned. A later analysis assigned CDR3 sequences and most-parsimonious VDJ recombination scenarios with the TCRdist pipeline. In a later analysis, each TCR beta chain was defined by its CDR3 amino acid sequence together with its V-gene family, and reads without a unique V-gene family were excluded. To address suspected cross-contamination and a sequencing artifact, a later analysis removed some 620 highly shared, low-generation-probability nucleotide sequences. A later analysis calculated a clonal expansion index for each public chain from normalized within-repertoire ranks of inferred template counts. In a later analysis, generation probabilities were computed with a VDJ recombination model fitted to out-of-frame rearrangements, and the resulting probabilities were checked against IGoR. In a later analysis, hypergeometric tests were used to score TCR-TCR, TCR-HLA and TCR-CMV co-occurrence, with a repertoire-size bias correction applied to TCR pairs. A later analysis estimated false discovery rates by permuting HLA or CMV assignments 20 times. In a later analysis, co-occurring TCRs were grouped using DBSCAN, and TCRdist sequence similarity was added for clustering within HLA-allele-positive subsets. Repertoires with fewer than 30,000 or more than 120,000 public chains, plus five repertoires with anomalous nucleotide sharing, were excluded from co-occurrence clustering. Drawn from immuneACCESS, this table holds only the in-frame rearrangements with V and J called that TCRdb kept. Clones are partly lost; checked studies trace under half to an unresolved V gene and leave the rest unexplained. D and trimming come from the DNA, and the V and J calls and clone size come from that table. A total of under 200,000 clones appear in this sample, around 69% of them only once. The ten largest clonotypes hold approximately 1.4% of the sample.

What the study reported, not specific to this receptor: According to a later genetic analysis, donors in an Asian-associated ancestry cluster had fewer N-insertions in productive TCRs than the approximately 670-donor mean. According to the authors, the approach could potentially be generalized to other disease states and immunological phenotypes. According to a later analysis, parvovirus B19, influenza, CMV and Epstein-Barr virus appeared linked to several top co-occurrence clusters. Roughly uniform sequencing depth across donors was assumed in presence/absence analyses, although this assumption may not hold. Linkage disequilibrium might explain the correlated functional status among segregating V segments, but an unknown experimental factor could not be excluded. A later genetic analysis associated a missense DCLRE1C variant with V-gene and J-gene trimming of TCR beta chains, and an independent cohort replicated the association. CMV serostatus was the only immune exposure information available for the cohort. At a false discovery rate of 0.05, a later analysis linked around 17,000 TCR beta sequences to specific HLA alleles. Assigning TCR associations to individual alleles was difficult when HLA alleles, especially DR and DQ, strongly co-occurred. A cluster of highly shared sequence variants was judged likely to be a technical artifact of the sequencing pipeline. Because the 87-base-pair reads could not distinguish some IMGT-functional V segments, including TRBV6-2 and TRBV6-3, those segments were excluded. The earlier analysis of a few hundred of the donors excluded over 15 rarely observed V segments, including chromosome 9 orphons, because counts were too low. Most TCR sequences were seen in very few donors, while some public TCRs were found in many individuals. Cytomegalovirus status was reported to be diagnosed by the classifier with high specificity and sensitivity in both the original and validation cohorts. An earlier analysis of approximately 500 of the donors showed that most TCR beta V segments appeared in productive rearrangements either about 87% or about 30% of the time, which broadly matched IMGT annotations. In a later analysis, HLA-associated TCR beta chains showed more clonal expansion and lower generation probabilities than non-associated chains that were equally common. Most CMV-associated TCR beta chains appeared to be HLA-restricted in a later analysis, and the HLA associations seemed to be driven largely by CMV exposure. A further reported finding was that TCR beta sequences accurately predicted the HLA-A and HLA-B alleles for most subjects in the first cohort. Only TCR beta chains were sequenced in this cohort, and the absence of alpha or paired-chain data limited detectable features. In vitro tests confirmed that a few of the cytomegalovirus-associated TCR beta chains recognize cytomegalovirus antigens. A total of about 150 TCR beta chains were listed by the study as associated with cytomegalovirus. In a later analysis, TCR association rates were found to vary across HLA loci, with the most associated TCRs seen for DRB1 alleles and the fewest for HLA-C alleles. Because some donors lacked HLA typing at each locus, the association tests relied only on the typed subset.

This chain joins TRBV19 to TRBJ1-5; the central 9 bases match TRBD1. Sequencing used PBMCs. The TCR was taken from a man aged 55 to 69 in good health and CMV-seronegative. DNA sequence: TGTGCCAGTTCACAGGGGGCGCAGGTTTGGCAGCCCCAGCATTTT. Translation gives CASSQGAQVWQPQHF.